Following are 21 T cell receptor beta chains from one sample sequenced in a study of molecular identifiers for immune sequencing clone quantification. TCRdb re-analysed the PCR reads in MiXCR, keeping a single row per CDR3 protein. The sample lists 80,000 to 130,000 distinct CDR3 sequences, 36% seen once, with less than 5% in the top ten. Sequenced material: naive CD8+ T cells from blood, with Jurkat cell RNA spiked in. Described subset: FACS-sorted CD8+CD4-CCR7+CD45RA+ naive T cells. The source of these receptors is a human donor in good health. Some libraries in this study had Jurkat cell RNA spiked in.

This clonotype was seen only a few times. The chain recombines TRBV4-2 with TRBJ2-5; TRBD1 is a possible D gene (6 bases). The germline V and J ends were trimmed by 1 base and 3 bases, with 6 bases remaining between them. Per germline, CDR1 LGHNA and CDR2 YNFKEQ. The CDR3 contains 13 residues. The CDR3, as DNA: TGTGCCAGCAGCCAAGCAGGGGAAGAGACCCAGTACTTC. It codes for CASSQAGEETQYF.

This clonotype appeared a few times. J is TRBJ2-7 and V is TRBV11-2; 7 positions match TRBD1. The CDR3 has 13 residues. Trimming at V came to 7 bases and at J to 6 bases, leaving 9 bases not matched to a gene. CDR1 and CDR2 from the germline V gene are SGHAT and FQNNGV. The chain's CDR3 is CASTQTRDSEQYF. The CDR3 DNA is TGTGCCAGCACCCAGACTCGGGACAGCGAGCAGTACTTC.

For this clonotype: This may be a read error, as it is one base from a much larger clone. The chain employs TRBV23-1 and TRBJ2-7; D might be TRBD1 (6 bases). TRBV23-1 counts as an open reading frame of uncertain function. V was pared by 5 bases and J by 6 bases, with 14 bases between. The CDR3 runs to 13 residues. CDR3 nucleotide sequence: TGCGCCAGCAGTTTGAAACCAGGGGCCGAGCAGTACTTC. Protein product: CASSLKPGAEQYF.

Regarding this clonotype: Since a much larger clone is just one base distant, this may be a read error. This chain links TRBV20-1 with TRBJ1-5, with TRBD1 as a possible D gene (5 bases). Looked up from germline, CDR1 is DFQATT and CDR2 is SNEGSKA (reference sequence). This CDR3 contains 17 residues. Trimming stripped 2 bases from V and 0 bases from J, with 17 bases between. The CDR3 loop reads CSARTGTLSYSNQPQHF. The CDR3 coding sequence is TGCAGTGCTAGAACCGGGACCCTGTCCTATAGCAATCAGCCCCAGCATTTT.

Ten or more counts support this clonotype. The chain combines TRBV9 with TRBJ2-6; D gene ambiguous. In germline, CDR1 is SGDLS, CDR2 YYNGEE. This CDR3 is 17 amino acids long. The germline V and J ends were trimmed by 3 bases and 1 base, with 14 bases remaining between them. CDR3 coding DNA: TGTGCCAGCAGCGCGGACGGCTCCTCTTCTGGGGCCAACGTCCTGACTTTC. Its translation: CASSADGSSSGANVLTF.

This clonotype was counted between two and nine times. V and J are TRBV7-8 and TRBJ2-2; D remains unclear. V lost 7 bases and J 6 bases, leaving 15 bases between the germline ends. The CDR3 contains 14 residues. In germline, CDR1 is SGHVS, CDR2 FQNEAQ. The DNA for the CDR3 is TGTGCCAGCACCATCCTGCTCGTTGCCGGGGAGCTGTTTTTT. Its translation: CASTILLVAGELFF.

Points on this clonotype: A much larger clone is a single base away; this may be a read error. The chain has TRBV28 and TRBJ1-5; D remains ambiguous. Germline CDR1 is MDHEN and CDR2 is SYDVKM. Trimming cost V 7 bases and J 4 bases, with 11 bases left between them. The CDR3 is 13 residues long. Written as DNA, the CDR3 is TGTGCCAGCACCCCCGGTGGGAATCAGCCCCAGCATTTT. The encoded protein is CASTPGGNQPQHF. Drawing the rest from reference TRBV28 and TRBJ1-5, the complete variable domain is DVKVTQSSRYLVKRTGEKVFLECVQDMDHENMFWYRQDPGLGLRLIYFSYDVKMKEKGDIPEGYSVSREKKERFSLILESASTNQTSMYLCASTPGGNQPQHFGDGTRLSIL.

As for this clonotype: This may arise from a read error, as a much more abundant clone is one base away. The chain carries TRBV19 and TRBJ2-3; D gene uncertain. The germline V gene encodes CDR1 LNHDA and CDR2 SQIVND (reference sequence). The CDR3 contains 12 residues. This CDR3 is CACSPYEDTQYF. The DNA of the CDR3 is TGTGCCTGTAGCCCCTATGAGGATACGCAGTATTTT.

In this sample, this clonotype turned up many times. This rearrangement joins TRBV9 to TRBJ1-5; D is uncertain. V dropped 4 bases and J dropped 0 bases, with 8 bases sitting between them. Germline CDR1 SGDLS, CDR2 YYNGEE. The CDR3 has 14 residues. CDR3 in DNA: TGTGCCAGCAGCCAGACCAATAGCAATCAGCCCCAGCATTTT. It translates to CASSQTNSNQPQHF.

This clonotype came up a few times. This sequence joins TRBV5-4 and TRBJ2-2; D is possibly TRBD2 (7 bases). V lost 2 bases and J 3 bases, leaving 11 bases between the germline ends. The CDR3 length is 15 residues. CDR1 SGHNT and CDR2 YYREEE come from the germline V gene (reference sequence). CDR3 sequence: CASSFGGPYTGELFF. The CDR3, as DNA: TGTGCCAGCAGCTTCGGGGGGCCGTACACCGGGGAGCTGTTTTTT.

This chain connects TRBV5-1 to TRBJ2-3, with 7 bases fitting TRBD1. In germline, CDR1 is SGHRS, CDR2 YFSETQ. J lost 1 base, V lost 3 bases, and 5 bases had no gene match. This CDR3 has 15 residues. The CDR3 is CASSYTDRGTDTQYF. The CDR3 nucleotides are TGCGCCAGCAGCTACACAGACAGGGGCACAGATACGCAGTATTTT.

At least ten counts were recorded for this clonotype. The CDR3 region is CASSAQRSSYEQYF. CDR3 coding DNA: TGTGCCAGCAGCGCACAGCGATCCTCCTACGAGCAGTACTTC. The rearrangement links TRBV7-6 to TRBJ2-7; D not certain. This CDR3 is built from 14 residues. Germline V gene sequence: CDR1 SGHVS, CDR2 FNYEAQ. Trimming took off 5 bases at V and 0 bases at J, with 11 bases between the two ends.

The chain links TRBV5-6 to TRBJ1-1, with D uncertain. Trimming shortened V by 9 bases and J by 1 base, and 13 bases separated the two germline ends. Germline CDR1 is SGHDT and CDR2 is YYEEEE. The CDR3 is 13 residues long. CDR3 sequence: CATLRLPNTEAFF. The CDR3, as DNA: TGTGCCACACTGCGGTTACCGAACACTGAAGCTTTCTTT.

The CDR3 region has the DNA TGTGCCAGTAGTATCTCCAGGGGCTCGTTCGGAGCTTTCTTT. This sequence encodes CASSISRGSFGAFF. The chain uses TRBV19 and TRBJ1-1, with D perhaps TRBD1 (6 bases). The V gene's germline CDR1 is LNHDA and CDR2 SQIVND (reference sequence). The CDR3 contains 14 residues. V lost 3 bases and J lost 10, with 18 bases in between.

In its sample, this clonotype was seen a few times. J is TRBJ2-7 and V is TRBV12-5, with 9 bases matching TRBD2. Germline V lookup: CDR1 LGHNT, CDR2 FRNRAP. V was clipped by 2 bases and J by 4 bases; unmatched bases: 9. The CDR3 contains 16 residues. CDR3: CASGLTRLAERYEQYF. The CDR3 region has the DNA TGTGCTAGTGGTTTGACCAGACTAGCGGAGAGATACGAGCAGTACTTC.

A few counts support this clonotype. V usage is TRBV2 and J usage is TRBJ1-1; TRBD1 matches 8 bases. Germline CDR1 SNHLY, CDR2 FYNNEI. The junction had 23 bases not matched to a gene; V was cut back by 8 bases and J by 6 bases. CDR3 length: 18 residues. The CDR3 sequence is CASPKLWTGTPAFPEAFF. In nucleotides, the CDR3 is TGTGCCAGCCCAAAGCTCTGGACAGGGACGCCCGCGTTCCCTGAAGCTTTCTTT.

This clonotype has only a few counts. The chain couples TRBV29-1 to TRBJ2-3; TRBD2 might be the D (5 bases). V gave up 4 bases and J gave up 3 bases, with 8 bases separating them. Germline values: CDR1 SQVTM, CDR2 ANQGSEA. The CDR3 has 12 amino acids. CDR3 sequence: CSVVGGTDTQYF. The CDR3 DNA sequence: TGCAGCGTTGTTGGAGGAACAGATACGCAGTATTTT.

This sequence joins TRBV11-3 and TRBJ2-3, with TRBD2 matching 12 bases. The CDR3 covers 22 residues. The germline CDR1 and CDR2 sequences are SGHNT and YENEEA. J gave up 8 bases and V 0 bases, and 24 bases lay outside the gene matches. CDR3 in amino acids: CASSLDAPPGLAGPSSAATQYF. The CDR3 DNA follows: TGTGCCAGCAGCTTAGACGCCCCTCCGGGACTAGCGGGCCCCTCCTCGGCAGCTACGCAGTATTTT.

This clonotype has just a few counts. In DNA form, the CDR3 reads TGCGCCAGCAGCTTGTTTGGGGTCATGGGGATGAACACTGAAGCTTTCTTT. Residues: CASSLFGVMGMNTEAFF. This rearrangement joins TRBV5-1 to TRBJ1-1; unclear D gene. Trimming shortened V by 1 base and J by 0 bases, and 16 bases separated the two germline ends. The CDR3 loop spans 17 amino acids. In germline, CDR1 is SGHRS, CDR2 YFSETQ.

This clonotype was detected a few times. The CDR3 sequence is CASSTLIGGTEDNYGYTF. Written as DNA, the CDR3 is TGTGCCAGCAGCACTCTTATTGGGGGGACAGAGGATAACTATGGCTACACCTTC. This chain links TRBV28 with TRBJ1-2, with TRBD1 matching over 7 bases. This CDR3 is built from 18 residues. CDR1 and CDR2 from the germline V gene are MDHEN and SYDVKM. With 6 bases clipped from V and 1 base from J, the junction kept 17 bases outside the gene matches.

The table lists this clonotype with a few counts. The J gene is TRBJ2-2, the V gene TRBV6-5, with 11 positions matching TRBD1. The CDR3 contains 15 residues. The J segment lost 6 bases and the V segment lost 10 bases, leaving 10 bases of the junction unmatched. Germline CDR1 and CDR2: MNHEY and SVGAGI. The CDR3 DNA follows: TGTGCCACCATAGGGACAGGGGGTTTCCCCGGGGAGCTGTTTTTT. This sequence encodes CATIGTGGFPGELFF.